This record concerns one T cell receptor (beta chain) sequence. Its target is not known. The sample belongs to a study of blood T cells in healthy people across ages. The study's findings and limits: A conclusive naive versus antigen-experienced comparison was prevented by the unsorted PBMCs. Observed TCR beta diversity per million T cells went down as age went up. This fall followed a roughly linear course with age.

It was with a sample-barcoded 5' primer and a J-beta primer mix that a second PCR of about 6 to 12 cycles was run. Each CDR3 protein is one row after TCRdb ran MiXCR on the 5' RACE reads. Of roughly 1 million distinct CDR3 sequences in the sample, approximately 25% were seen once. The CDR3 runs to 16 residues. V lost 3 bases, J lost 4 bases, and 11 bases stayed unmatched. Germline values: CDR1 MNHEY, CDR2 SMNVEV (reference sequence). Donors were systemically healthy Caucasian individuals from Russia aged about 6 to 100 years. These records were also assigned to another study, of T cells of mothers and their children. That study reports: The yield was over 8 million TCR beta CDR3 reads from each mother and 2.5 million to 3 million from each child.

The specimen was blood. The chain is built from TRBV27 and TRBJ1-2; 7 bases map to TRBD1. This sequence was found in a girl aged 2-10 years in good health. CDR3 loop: CASSFTYEQGTYGYTF. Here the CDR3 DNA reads TGTGCCAGCAGTTTTACGTACGAACAGGGGACCTATGGCTACACCTTC.